The 21 T cell receptor beta chains below come from one sample, sequenced in a study of T cell responses to AZD1222 COVID-19 vaccine. Assay: immunoSEQ multiplex PCR; the TCRdb copy retains only in-frame clones and omits some. This table holds 120,000 or so clones, more than 70% found once. The sample in question was peripheral blood, obtained on day 0 of AZD1222 vaccination. Every receptor here comes from an adult in good health.

The chain joins TRBV5-4 to TRBJ2-1; 8 bases agree with TRBD2. The CDR3 spans 17 residues. CDR1 SGHNT and CDR2 YYREEE come from the germline V gene (reference sequence). Trimming removed 3 bases from V and 1 base from J; junction bases left unmatched: 9. Here the CDR3 reads CASSSPTSGGSYNEQFF. DNA of the CDR3: TGTGCCAGCAGCTCCCCGACGAGCGGGGGTTCCTACAATGAGCAGTTCTTC.

The chain uses TRBV3-1 (or the pseudogene TRBV3-2) and TRBJ1-6; 7 positions agree with TRBD1. The ends lost 2 bases at V and 12 bases at J; junction bases unmatched: 4. The CDR3 runs 13 residues. Germline CDR1 and CDR2: LGHDT and YNNKEL (reference sequence). The CDR3 is CASSQTDREPLHF. The CDR3, as DNA: TGTGCCAGCAGCCAAACCGACAGGGAACCCCTCCACTTT.

This clone was picked up one time. The chain carries TRBV19 and TRBJ1-1; a possible D gene is TRBD1 (5 bases). The CDR3 contains 13 residues. The ends were cut back, 5 bases at V and 5 bases at J, with 12 bases in the middle. Germline values: CDR1 LNHDA, CDR2 SQIVND (reference sequence). CDR3 amino acids: CASSPRRETEAFF. The DNA of the CDR3 is TGTGCCAGTAGTCCCCGCAGGGAAACTGAAGCTTTCTTT. Full variable domain (outside the CDR3, taken from reference TRBV19 and TRBJ1-1): DGGITQSPKYLFRKEGQNVTLSCEQNLNHDAMYWYRQDPGQGLRLIYYSQIVNDFQKGDIAEGYSVSREKKESFPLTVTSAQKNPTAFYLCASSPRRETEAFFGQGTRLTVV.

CDR3 sequence: CASSLVGGPVDTQYF. The CDR3 bases are TGTGCCAGCAGCTTAGTGGGAGGGCCGGTAGATACGCAGTATTTT. V and J are TRBV7-3 and TRBJ2-3, with 7 positions matching TRBD2. Germline CDR1 and CDR2: SGHTA and FQGTGA. The V gene end was trimmed by 2 bases and the J gene end by 5 bases; junction bases not matched to a gene: 7. This CDR3 has 15 amino acids. The whole variable domain, remainder taken from reference TRBV7-3 and TRBJ2-3, is GAGVSQTPSNKVTEKGKYVELRCDPISGHTALYWYRQSLGQGPEFLIYFQGTGAADDSGLPNDRFFAVRPEGSVSTLKIQRTERGDSAVYLCASSLVGGPVDTQYFGPGTRLTVL.

The chain carries TRBV19 and TRBJ2-1, with a weak D call TRBD2 (5 bases). Trimming pared 3 bases from V and 7 bases from J, leaving 13 bases between. Germline assignment: CDR1 LNHDA and CDR2 SQIVND (reference sequence). CDR3 length equals 14 residues. The CDR3 region has the DNA TGTGCCAGTAGTATTGGAACTAGAGATAATGAGCAGTTCTTC. Translating it yields CASSIGTRDNEQFF.

J is TRBJ2-7 and V is TRBV7-2, with TRBD2 matching over 12 bases. Losses at the gene ends were 4 bases for V and 4 bases for J; bases not matched to a gene: 8. Germline values: CDR1 SGHTA, CDR2 FQGNSA. This CDR3 contains 16 residues. CDR3 in amino acids: CASSSWLTSGSYEQYF. DNA of the CDR3: TGTGCCAGCAGCTCGTGGTTGACTAGCGGGAGTTACGAGCAGTACTTC.

The chain links TRBV9 to TRBJ1-1, with 10 bases aligning to TRBD1. Trimming cost V 0 bases and J 4 bases; bases outside gene matches: 6. The CDR3 contains 16 residues. The germline CDR1 and CDR2 sequences are SGDLS and YYNGEE. CDR3 DNA sequence: TGTGCCAGCAGCGTAGATGCGGGGACAGGGGTCACTGAAGCTTTCTTT. Amino acids: CASSVDAGTGVTEAFF.

This rearrangement joins TRBV27 to TRBJ1-6; the D is unclear. The germline gives CDR1 MNHEY, CDR2 SMNVEV (reference sequence). Trimming shortened V by 3 bases and J by 5 bases, and 11 bases separated the two germline ends. CDR3 length: 15 amino acids. The CDR3 loop is CASSLAVANNSPLHF. The CDR3 DNA is TGTGCCAGCAGTTTGGCCGTGGCCAATAATTCACCCCTCCACTTT.

This clone was counted a few times. The J gene is TRBJ2-3, the V gene TRBV9; 10 bases agree with TRBD2. Trimming took 4 bases from V and 1 from J; bases not matched to a gene: 3. Germline V lookup: CDR1 SGDLS, CDR2 YYNGEE. The CDR3 extends over 15 amino acids. The CDR3 bases are TGTGCCAGCAGCCCCGGGACTAGCGGCACAGATACGCAGTATTTT. Protein sequence: CASSPGTSGTDTQYF. The full variable domain, rest sourced from reference TRBV9 and TRBJ2-3, is DSGVTQTPKHLITATGQRVTLRCSPRSGDLSVYWYQQSLDQGLQFLIQYYNGEERAKGNILERFSAQQFPDLHSELNLSSLELGDSALYFCASSPGTSGTDTQYFGPGTRLTVL.

The chain couples TRBV10-3 to TRBJ2-1; D gene unclear. CDR1 and CDR2 from the germline V gene are ENHRY and SYGVKD. V shed 4 bases and J shed 7 bases, with 11 bases lying between them. This CDR3 has 13 amino acids. The CDR3 coding sequence is TGTGCCATCAGTGGAGATCCCCAGAATGAGCAGTTCTTC. Translated, it gives CAISGDPQNEQFF.

This rearrangement joins TRBV13 to TRBJ1-5; D not certain. Trimming left V 4 bases short and J 10 bases short, with 14 bases between. The CDR3 totals 13 residues. Germline V gene lookup returns CDR1 PRHDT and CDR2 FYEKMQ (reference sequence). The CDR3 sequence: CASSSHNRAPQHF. DNA for the CDR3: TGTGCCAGCAGCTCCCATAATAGAGCTCCCCAGCATTTT.

Details on this clone: Other DNA sequences within the sample encode an identical CDR3. The chain is built from TRBV27 and TRBJ2-7, with D possibly matching TRBD1 (6 bases). The V gene's germline CDR1 is MNHEY and CDR2 SMNVEV (reference sequence). With 3 bases removed from V and 0 bases from J, the gap between germline ends came to 6 bases. The CDR3 runs 13 residues. CDR3 DNA sequence: TGTGCCAGCAGTTTGGACAGCTCCTACGAGCAGTACTTC. Its protein product is CASSLDSSYEQYF.

This clone was counted once. This chain links TRBV6-1 with TRBJ1-1; D remains unclear. Germline values: CDR1 MNHNS, CDR2 SASEGT. The V and J ends lost 1 base and 4 bases respectively, with 4 bases between them. This CDR3 region has 12 residues. CDR3 nucleotide sequence: TGTGCCAGCAGTGAAGTAAGCACTGAAGCTTTCTTT. Translated, it gives CASSEVSTEAFF.

The chain carries TRBV12-3 or TRBV12-4 and TRBJ2-1; D is ambiguous. The CDR3 is made up of 12 amino acids. V lost 0 bases and J 7 bases, leaving 4 bases between the germline ends. The CDR3 loop reads CASSLAGNEQFF. Here the CDR3 DNA reads TGTGCCAGCAGTTTAGCAGGGAATGAGCAGTTCTTC.

The table lists this clone with a few counts. This sequence joins TRBV6-5 and TRBJ1-2, with D perhaps TRBD1 (6 bases). This CDR3 contains 14 residues. The germline V gene encodes CDR1 MNHEY and CDR2 SVGAGI. The V gene lost 0 bases and the J gene lost 6 bases, with 11 bases spanning the gap. In nucleotides, the CDR3 is TGTGCCAGCAGTTACTCCCAGGGGTTCGATGGCTACACCTTC. Protein product: CASSYSQGFDGYTF.

This chain joins TRBV18 and TRBJ2-2, with D maybe TRBD2 (5 bases). Trimming pared 3 bases from V and 0 bases from J, leaving 11 bases between. CDR3 length equals 16 residues. Per the germline V gene, CDR1 is KGHSH and CDR2 is LQKENI. For the CDR3, the DNA is TGTGCCAGCTCACCCGAAATCGGGGCGAACACCGGGGAGCTGTTTTTT. Translating it yields CASSPEIGANTGELFF.

This chain connects TRBV27 to TRBJ2-1; a weak D match, TRBD2 (5 bases). The CDR3 is 11 amino acids. Germline V gene lookup returns CDR1 MNHEY and CDR2 SMNVEV (reference sequence). V gave up 8 bases and J gave up 10 bases, with 12 bases separating them. The DNA of the CDR3 is TGTGCCAGCTCCTCGGACTTCGAGCAGTTCTTC. Translating it yields CASSSDFEQFF.

The chain has TRBV6-5 and TRBJ1-5; D may be TRBD1 (6 bases). The CDR3 extends over 13 amino acids. CDR1 MNHEY and CDR2 SVGAGI come from the germline V gene. Trimming removed 4 bases at V and 7 bases at J, with 11 bases between. The CDR3 bases are TGTGCCAGCAGTTCCCTGACAGGACAGCCCCAGCATTTT. It encodes CASSSLTGQPQHF.

This sequence joins TRBV18 and TRBJ1-1; 7 bases fit TRBD1. This CDR3 has 16 residues. With V trimmed by 4 bases and J by 1 base, 9 bases remained unmatched. Germline CDR1 KGHSH, CDR2 LQKENI. CDR3 nucleotides: TGTGCCAGCTCACAACATTCCGGGACAGAGAACACTGAAGCTTTCTTT. Amino acids: CASSQHSGTENTEAFF.

This clone occurred once. This chain uses TRBV2 with TRBJ1-5; D unclear. The germline V and J ends were trimmed by 3 bases and 4 bases, with 10 bases remaining between them. This CDR3 is built from 14 residues. Germline V gene data show CDR1 as SNHLY and CDR2 as FYNNEI. CDR3 coding DNA: TGTGCCAGCAGTGAGGCGGGGATGAATCAGCCCCAGCATTTT. This sequence encodes CASSEAGMNQPQHF.

The rearrangement links TRBV12-5 to TRBJ2-5; D is unclear. The CDR3 is made up of 12 amino acids. V was clipped by 7 bases and J by 5 bases, with 11 bases between them. Germline lookup yields CDR1 LGHNT and CDR2 FRNRAP. CDR3 sequence (DNA): TGTGCTAGTGCCCTCTCGTATGAGACCCAGTACTTC. This translates into CASALSYETQYF.